The present T cell receptor (beta chain) was sequenced within a study of blood T cell repertoires in COVID-19. Original data processing: The assay estimated nucleated cells by amplifying reference gene primers. The data were produced by immunoSEQ multiplex PCR, yet TCRdb's version contains in-frame clones alone and is incomplete. The D gene and trimming were derived from the DNA, and the V and J assignments and clone size from that table. The sample contains roughly 440,000 clones, 88% of which appear only once. During active infection, Seattle patients enrolled and were then monitored through disease. Germline V gives CDR1 MNHEY, CDR2 SMNVEV (reference sequence). This CDR3 spans 14 amino acids. V shed 3 bases, J shed 5 bases, and the junction held 3 bases outside the gene matches.

The V and J genes are TRBV27 and TRBJ1-1; 10 bases match TRBD1. The sample consisted of peripheral blood. The clonotype was recovered from a woman aged 50 to 60 with COVID-19, enrolled during active disease. In DNA, the CDR3 is TGTGCCAGCAGTTTGGCGGACAGGGGGACTGAAGCTTTCTTT. Its translation is CASSLADRGTEAFF.